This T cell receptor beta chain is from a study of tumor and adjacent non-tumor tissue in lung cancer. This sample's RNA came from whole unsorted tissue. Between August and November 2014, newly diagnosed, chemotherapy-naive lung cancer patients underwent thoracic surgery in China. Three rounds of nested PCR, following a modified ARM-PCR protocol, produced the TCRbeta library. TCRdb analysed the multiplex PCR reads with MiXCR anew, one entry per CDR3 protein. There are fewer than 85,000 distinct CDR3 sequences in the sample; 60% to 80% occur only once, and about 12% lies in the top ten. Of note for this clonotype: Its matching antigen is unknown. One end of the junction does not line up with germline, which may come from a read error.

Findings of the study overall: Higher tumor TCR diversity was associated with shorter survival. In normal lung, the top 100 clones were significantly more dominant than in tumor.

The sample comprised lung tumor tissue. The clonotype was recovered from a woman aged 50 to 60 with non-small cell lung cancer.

In nucleotides, the CDR3 is TGTGCCAGCAGTCCCACCGGGGGGCTGATGAACACTGAAACTTTCTTT. Translated, it gives CASSPTGGLMNTETFF. V and J are TRBV12-3 or TRBV12-4 and TRBJ1-1; weak D call: TRBD1 (6 bases). The CDR3 covers 16 residues.